This is a list of T cell receptor beta chains from one sample in a study of control samples from healthy donors and cancer patients. Clones were read by immunoSEQ multiplex PCR, and TCRdb kept only the in-frame ones, dropping some. The sample records 140,000 or so clones, around 90% being singletons. The sample was blood. The receptor source for this set is a man in his thirties or forties in good health. CDR3s include the opening cysteine and the closing phenylalanine or tryptophan. Fields, in order: J gene, D gene, V gene, CDR3 length, clone size, CDR3 protein, CDR3 DNA. A D gene is named only where the DNA matches it firmly. The size of a clone is reported for some rows only, either as once, few or many, or as a class for expanded clones.

J gene: TRBJ1-6
D gene: NA
V gene: TRBV28
CDR3 length: 13
clone size: NA
CDR3 protein: CASSLTTMAPLHF
CDR3 DNA: TGTGCCAGCAGTTTAACCACCATGGCGCCCCTCCACTTT

J gene: TRBJ1-2
D gene: NA
V gene: TRBV5-4
CDR3 length: 11
clone size: once
CDR3 protein: CASNADGGYTF
CDR3 DNA: TGTGCCAGCAACGCAGACGGCGGCTACACCTTC

J gene: TRBJ2-1
D gene: NA
V gene: TRBV11-1
CDR3 length: 15
clone size: NA
CDR3 protein: CASSPRKAGVHEQFF
CDR3 DNA: TGTGCCAGCAGCCCCCGCAAAGCAGGGGTCCATGAGCAGTTCTTC

J gene: TRBJ2-5
D gene: TRBD1
V gene: TRBV5-4
CDR3 length: 14
clone size: NA
CDR3 protein: CASSSGQGRGAQYF
CDR3 DNA: TGTGCCAGCAGCTCGGGACAGGGGAGGGGGGCCCAGTACTTC

J gene: TRBJ2-2
D gene: TRBD1
V gene: TRBV11-2
CDR3 length: 16
clone size: NA
CDR3 protein: CASDPQNRGNTGELFF
CDR3 DNA: TGTGCCAGCGACCCCCAAAACAGGGGTAACACCGGGGAGCTGTTTTTT

J gene: TRBJ1-5
D gene: NA
V gene: TRBV19
CDR3 length: 15
clone size: NA
CDR3 protein: CASSIPGLGNQPQHF
CDR3 DNA: TGTGCCAGTAGTATTCCAGGGTTGGGCAATCAGCCCCAGCATTTT

J gene: TRBJ2-1
D gene: NA
V gene: TRBV9
CDR3 length: 15
clone size: NA
CDR3 protein: CASSVSMGGLWEQFF
CDR3 DNA: TGTGCCAGCAGCGTCAGTATGGGGGGGCTTTGGGAGCAGTTCTTC

J gene: TRBJ1-1
D gene: TRBD1
V gene: TRBV7-9
CDR3 length: 13
clone size: once
CDR3 protein: CASSLVQGTEAFF
CDR3 DNA: TGTGCCAGCAGCTTAGTACAGGGGACTGAAGCTTTCTTT

J gene: TRBJ1-2
D gene: NA
V gene: TRBV29-1
CDR3 length: 12
clone size: NA
CDR3 protein: CSVQDGNYGYTF
CDR3 DNA: TGCAGCGTTCAGGACGGCAACTATGGCTACACCTTC

J gene: TRBJ1-2
D gene: TRBD1
V gene: TRBV28
CDR3 length: 13
clone size: NA
CDR3 protein: CASTPDRDGGYTF
CDR3 DNA: TGTGCCAGCACCCCGGACAGGGACGGTGGCTACACCTTC

J gene: TRBJ1-6
D gene: TRBD1
V gene: TRBV19
CDR3 length: 18
clone size: NA
CDR3 protein: CASSIKGQRSSYNSPLHF
CDR3 DNA: TGTGCCAGTAGTATAAAGGGACAGCGAAGCTCCTATAATTCACCCCTCCACTTT

J gene: TRBJ2-7
D gene: TRBD2
V gene: TRBV6-6
CDR3 length: 15
clone size: once
CDR3 protein: CASSYFPGGLNEQYF
CDR3 DNA: TGTGCCAGCAGTTACTTTCCGGGGGGGCTTAACGAGCAGTACTTC

J gene: TRBJ2-5
D gene: NA
V gene: TRBV18
CDR3 length: 14
clone size: NA
CDR3 protein: CASSLRDIQETQYF
CDR3 DNA: TGTGCCAGCTCTCTACGGGACATACAAGAGACCCAGTACTTC

J gene: TRBJ2-5
D gene: TRBD1
V gene: TRBV9
CDR3 length: 16
clone size: few
CDR3 protein: CASSASQGAVWETQYF
CDR3 DNA: TGTGCCAGCAGCGCCTCACAGGGGGCGGTATGGGAGACCCAGTACTTC

J gene: TRBJ1-3
D gene: NA
V gene: TRBV6-5
CDR3 length: 15
clone size: NA
CDR3 protein: CASQSSMGSGNTIYF
CDR3 DNA: TGTGCCAGCCAATCATCCATGGGCTCTGGAAACACCATATATTTT

J gene: TRBJ2-7
D gene: TRBD1
V gene: TRBV3-1/TRBV3-2
CDR3 length: 16
clone size: NA
CDR3 protein: CASSPTLDRASGEQYF
CDR3 DNA: TGTGCCAGCAGCCCCACTCTGGACAGGGCATCGGGCGAGCAGTACTTC

J gene: TRBJ2-3
D gene: NA
V gene: TRBV23-1
CDR3 length: 16
clone size: NA
CDR3 protein: CASSQSFKAGQDTQYF
CDR3 DNA: TGCGCCAGCAGTCAATCTTTTAAGGCAGGTCAAGATACGCAGTATTTT

J gene: TRBJ2-7
D gene: NA
V gene: TRBV27
CDR3 length: 14
clone size: NA
CDR3 protein: CASSLSGTSYEQYF
CDR3 DNA: TGTGCCAGCAGTTTATCGGGTACCTCCTACGAGCAGTACTTC

J gene: TRBJ1-2
D gene: NA
V gene: TRBV7-2
CDR3 length: 16
clone size: NA
CDR3 protein: CASSLYSSGQGGGYTF
CDR3 DNA: TGTGCCAGCAGCTTATATTCAAGTGGGCAGGGTGGCGGCTACACCTTC

J gene: TRBJ1-1
D gene: NA
V gene: TRBV18
CDR3 length: 12
clone size: NA
CDR3 protein: CASSPGNTEAFF
CDR3 DNA: TGTGCCAGCTCACCAGGGAACACTGAAGCTTTCTTT

J gene: TRBJ2-1
D gene: NA
V gene: TRBV19
CDR3 length: 14
clone size: NA
CDR3 protein: CASSTDNMDNEQFF
CDR3 DNA: TGTGCCAGTAGTACGGATAATATGGACAATGAGCAGTTCTTC